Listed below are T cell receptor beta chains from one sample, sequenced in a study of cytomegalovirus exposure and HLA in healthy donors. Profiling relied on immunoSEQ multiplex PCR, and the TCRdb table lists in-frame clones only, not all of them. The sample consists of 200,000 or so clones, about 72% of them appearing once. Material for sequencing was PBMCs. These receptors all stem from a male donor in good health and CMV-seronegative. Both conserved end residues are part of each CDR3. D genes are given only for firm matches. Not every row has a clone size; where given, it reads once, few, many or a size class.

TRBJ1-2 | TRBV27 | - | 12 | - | TGTGCCAGCAAGGGACAACTCTATGGCTACACCTTC | CASKGQLYGYTF
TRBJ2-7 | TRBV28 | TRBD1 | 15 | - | TGTGCCAGCAGCCTAGACAGGGGGTATACCTACGAGCAGTACTTC | CASSLDRGYTYEQYF
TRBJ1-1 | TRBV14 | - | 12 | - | TGTGCCAGCAGTCCATTGAACACTGAAGCTTTCTTT | CASSPLNTEAFF
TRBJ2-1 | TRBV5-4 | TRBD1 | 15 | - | TGTGCCAGCAGCTTATGGACAGGGTCCTACAATGAGCAGTTCTTC | CASSLWTGSYNEQFF
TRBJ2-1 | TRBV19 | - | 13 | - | TGTGCCAGTAATAACAGGGCCCTCGATGAGCAGTTCTTC | CASNNRALDEQFF
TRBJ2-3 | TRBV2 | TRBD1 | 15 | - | TGTGCCAGCAGTGATCATGACAGGGTCTCAGATACGCAGTATTTT | CASSDHDRVSDTQYF
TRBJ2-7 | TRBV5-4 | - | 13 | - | TGTGCCAGCAGCTTGGGCGTCGGCTACGAGCAGTACTTC | CASSLGVGYEQYF
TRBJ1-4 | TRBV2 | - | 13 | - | TGTGCCAGCAGTGCAGGAGGGGATGAAAAACTGTTTTTT | CASSAGGDEKLFF
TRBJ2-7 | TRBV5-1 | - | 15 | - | TGCGCCAGCAGCTTGTCTGCCAGTTCCTCCTACGAGCAGTACTTC | CASSLSASSSYEQYF
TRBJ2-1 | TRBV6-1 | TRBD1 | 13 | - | TGTGCCAGCAGTTTACGTCACAGGGGTGAGCAGTTCTTC | CASSLRHRGEQFF
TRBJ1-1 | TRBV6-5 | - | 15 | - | TGTGCCAGCAGTTCGCGTGAGGGCTGGGGCACTGAAGCTTTCTTT | CASSSREGWGTEAFF
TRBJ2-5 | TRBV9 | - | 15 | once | TGTGCCAGCAGCCTAGTGGCAGGGATGTGGGGGACCCAGTACTTC | CASSLVAGMWGTQYF
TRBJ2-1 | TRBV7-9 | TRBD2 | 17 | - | TGTGCCAGCAGCCCCCGACTAGCGGGAGGGCTTCAGAATGAGCAGTTCTTC | CASSPRLAGGLQNEQFF
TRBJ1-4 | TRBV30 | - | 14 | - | TGTGCCTGGAGTGTGGGTACCCGAGGGGAAAAACTGTTTTTT | CAWSVGTRGEKLFF
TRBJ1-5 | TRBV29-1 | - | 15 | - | TGCAGCGTTGATGTTTATGGGCAGGACAATCAGCCCCAGCATTTT | CSVDVYGQDNQPQHF
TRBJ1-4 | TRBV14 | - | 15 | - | TGTGCCAGCAGCCCCAGGAGGGGTGGGGATGAAAAACTGTTTTTT | CASSPRRGGDEKLFF
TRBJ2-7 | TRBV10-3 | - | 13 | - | TGTGCCATCAGTATTGACAGAACCTACGAGCAGTACTTC | CAISIDRTYEQYF
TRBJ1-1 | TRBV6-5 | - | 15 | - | TGTGCCAGCAGCCCGAGGGAGGGGGTGGGAACTGAAGCTTTCTTT | CASSPREGVGTEAFF
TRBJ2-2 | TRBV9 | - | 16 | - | TGTGCCAGCAGCCCTAGGCTAGCGCCGAACACCGGGGAGCTGTTTTTT | CASSPRLAPNTGELFF
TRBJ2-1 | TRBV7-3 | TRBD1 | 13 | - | TGTGCCAGCAGTCGACAGGGGTTGGATGAGCAGTTCTTC | CASSRQGLDEQFF
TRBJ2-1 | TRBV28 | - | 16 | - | TGTGCCAGCAGTTTATGGCAGGGACTGGAATACAATGAGCAGTTCTTC | CASSLWQGLEYNEQFF
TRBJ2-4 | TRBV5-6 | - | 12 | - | TGTGCCAGCACCTTGACACGGGACATTCAGTACTTC | CASTLTRDIQYF
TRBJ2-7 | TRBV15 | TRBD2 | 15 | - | TGTGCCACCAGCAGAGATCGACTAGCGAGTTACGAGCAGTACTTC | CATSRDRLASYEQYF
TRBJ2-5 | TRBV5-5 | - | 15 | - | TGTGCCAGCAGCTTGGCTGGCGGATTACAAGAGACCCAGTACTTC | CASSLAGGLQETQYF
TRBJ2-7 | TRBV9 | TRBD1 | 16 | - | TGTGCCAGCAGCGTCACCGGGACAGGAGGGCTAACCGAGCAGTACTTC | CASSVTGTGGLTEQYF
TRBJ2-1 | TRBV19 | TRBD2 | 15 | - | TGTGCCAGCCACACCTTAGCGGGAGGCCACAATGAGCAGTTCTTC | CASHTLAGGHNEQFF
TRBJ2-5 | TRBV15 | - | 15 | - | TGTGCCACCAGCAGTTCCAGGATTTCCCAAGAGACCCAGTACTTC | CATSSSRISQETQYF
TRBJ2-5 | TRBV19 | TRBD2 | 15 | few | TGTGCCAGTAGTATCCTGACTAGCGGAGAAGAGACCCAGTACTTC | CASSILTSGEETQYF
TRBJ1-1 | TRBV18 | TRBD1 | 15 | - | TGTGCCAGCTCACCGGGACAGGGGGCGAACACTGAAGCTTTCTTT | CASSPGQGANTEAFF
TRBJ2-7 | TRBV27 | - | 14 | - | TGTGCCAGCAGTTTATTAGGGGTGGCAGACGAGCAGTACTTC | CASSLLGVADEQYF
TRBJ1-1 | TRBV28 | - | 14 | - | TGTGCCAGCAGGGACTTCTCCGGACGGCTGGAAGCTTTCTTT | CASRDFSGRLEAFF
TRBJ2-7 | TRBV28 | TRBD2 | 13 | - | TGTGCCAGCAGCGTGGCGGGAGAAAACGAGCAGTACTTC | CASSVAGENEQYF
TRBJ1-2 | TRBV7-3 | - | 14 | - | TGTGCCAGCAGCGAGATGGGAGGGGTAGGGGACTACACCTTC | CASSEMGGVGDYTF
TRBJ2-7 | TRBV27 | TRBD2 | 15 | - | TGTGCCAGCAGTCCAGGACTAGCGGGAGCCCTTTCGCAGTACTTC | CASSPGLAGALSQYF
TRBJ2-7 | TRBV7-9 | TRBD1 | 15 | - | TGTGCCAGCAGCGTGGGACAGGGAGTCATCCACGAGCAGTACTTC | CASSVGQGVIHEQYF
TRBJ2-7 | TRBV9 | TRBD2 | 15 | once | TGTGCCAGCAGCGTGGGACTAGCGGGAAGGAACGAGCAGTACTTC | CASSVGLAGRNEQYF
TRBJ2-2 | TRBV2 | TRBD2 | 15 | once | TGTGCCAGCAGTGAAATGCTAGCGGGAGCCGGGGAGCTGTTTTTT | CASSEMLAGAGELFF
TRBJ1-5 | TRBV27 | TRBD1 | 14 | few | TGTGCCAGCAGCCCTTTCGACAGGGTTCAGCCCCAGCATTTT | CASSPFDRVQPQHF
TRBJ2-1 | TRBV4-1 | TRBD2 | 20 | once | TGCGCCAGCAGCCAGACACCGGGACTAGCGGTTGCCTCCTCCTACAATGAGCAGTTCTTC | CASSQTPGLAVASSYNEQFF
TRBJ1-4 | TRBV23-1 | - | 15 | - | TGCGCCAGCAGTCAATCGTCAGGGTCTAATGAAAAACTGTTTTTT | CASSQSSGSNEKLFF
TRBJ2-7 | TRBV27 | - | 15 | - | TGTGCCAGCAGTTTGCTGGGCGCCTCCTCCTACGAGCAGTACTTC | CASSLLGASSYEQYF
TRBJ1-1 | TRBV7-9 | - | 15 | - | TGTGCCAGCAGCTTAGAACAGAAGATGAACACTGAAGCTTTCTTT | CASSLEQKMNTEAFF
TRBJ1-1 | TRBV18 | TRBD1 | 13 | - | TGTGCCAGCTCACCGACAGGGGCAACTGAAGCTTTCTTT | CASSPTGATEAFF
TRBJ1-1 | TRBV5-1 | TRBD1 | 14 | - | TGCGCCAGCGGCAACAGGGGGCGTGACACTGAAGCTTTCTTT | CASGNRGRDTEAFF
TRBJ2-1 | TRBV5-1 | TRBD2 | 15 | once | TGCGCCAGCAGCCCCGCTAGCGGGACCTACAATGAGCAGTTCTTC | CASSPASGTYNEQFF